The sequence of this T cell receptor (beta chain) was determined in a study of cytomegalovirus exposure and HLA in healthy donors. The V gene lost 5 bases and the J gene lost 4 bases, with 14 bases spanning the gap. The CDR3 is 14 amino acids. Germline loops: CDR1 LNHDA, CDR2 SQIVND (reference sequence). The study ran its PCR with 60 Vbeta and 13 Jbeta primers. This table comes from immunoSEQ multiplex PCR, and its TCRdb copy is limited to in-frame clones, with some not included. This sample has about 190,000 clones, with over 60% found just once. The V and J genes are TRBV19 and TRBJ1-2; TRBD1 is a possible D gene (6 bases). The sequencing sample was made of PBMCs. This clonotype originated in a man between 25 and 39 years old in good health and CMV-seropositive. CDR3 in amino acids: CASSGDRRPYGYTF. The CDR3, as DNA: TGTGCCAGTAGTGGTGACAGGCGACCCTATGGCTACACCTTC.